This passage covers 22 T cell receptor beta chains from one sample sequenced in a study of T cell responses to AZD1222 COVID-19 vaccine. Clones were read by immunoSEQ multiplex PCR, and TCRdb kept only the in-frame ones, dropping some. The data hold about 170,000 clones, with roughly 92% observed a single time. The source material was peripheral blood, sampled on day 0 of AZD1222 vaccination. These receptors all stem from an adult in good health.

On this clone: Other DNA sequences of this sample code for an identical CDR3. V gene TRBV5-4 combines with J gene TRBJ1-2; D is ambiguous. The V and J ends lost 2 bases and 2 bases respectively, with 7 bases between them. The CDR3 is 13 residues long. Germline V gene lookup returns CDR1 SGHNT and CDR2 YYREEE (reference sequence). The CDR3 protein is CASSLTVNYGYTF. The CDR3 DNA is TGTGCCAGCAGCTTAACAGTCAACTATGGCTACACCTTC.

Only one count was recorded for this clone. The chain links TRBV6-5 to TRBJ2-5; D unclear. Trimming removed 2 bases from V and 3 bases from J, with 7 bases in between. The CDR3 has 13 residues. The germline gives CDR1 MNHEY, CDR2 SVGAGI. Here the CDR3 DNA reads TGTGCCAGCAGTTACAACTACAAAGAGACCCAGTACTTC. This translates into CASSYNYKETQYF.

The chain uses TRBV7-9 and TRBJ1-4; 7 nucleotides align to TRBD1. Germline V gives CDR1 SEHNR, CDR2 FQNEAQ (reference sequence). CDR3 length: 14 residues. V shed 8 bases and J 5 bases; nucleotides not matched to a gene: 8. In DNA, the CDR3 is TGTGCCAGCGGGAGACAGGGTGGCAATGAAAAACTGTTTTTT. This sequence encodes CASGRQGGNEKLFF.

The chain is built from TRBV5-1 and TRBJ2-5; 8 bases line up with TRBD1. Germline V gene lookup returns CDR1 SGHRS and CDR2 YFSETQ. The ends lost 0 bases at V and 5 bases at J; junction bases unmatched: 3. The CDR3 runs to 14 residues. CDR3 nucleotides: TGCGCCAGCAGCTTGGGGACAGGGTATGAGACCCAGTACTTC. This codes for CASSLGTGYETQYF.

The V gene is TRBV7-2, the J gene TRBJ2-3; unclear D gene. The CDR3 runs 12 residues. The germline CDR1 and CDR2 sequences are SGHTA and FQGNSA. V lost 5 bases, J lost 6 bases, and 9 bases lay in between. CDR3 coding DNA: TGTGCCAGCAGCCACCTCACGGATACGCAGTATTTT. This codes for CASSHLTDTQYF.

The chain is built from TRBV5-6 and TRBJ2-2; 9 bases agree with TRBD2. The CDR3 runs 16 residues. Germline CDR1 is SGHDT and CDR2 is YYEEEE. V shed 2 bases and J 5 bases; nucleotides not matched to a gene: 7. DNA for the CDR3: TGTGCCAGCAGCTTAATGGGCGGGAGGGCGACCGGGGAGCTGTTTTTT. Protein sequence: CASSLMGGRATGELFF. The complete variable domain, with remaining parts taken from reference TRBV5-6 and TRBJ2-2, reads DAGVTQSPTHLIKTRGQQVTLRCSPKSGHDTVSWYQQALGQGPQFIFQYYEEEERQRGNFPDRFSGHQFPNYSSELNVNALLLGDSALYLCASSLMGGRATGELFFGEGSRLTVL.

The chain carries TRBV6-5 and TRBJ1-3; TRBD1 aligns across 7 bases. After removal of 0 bases from V and 11 bases from J, the junction contained 10 bases not matched to a gene. CDR3 length: 15 residues. Germline lookup yields CDR1 MNHEY and CDR2 SVGAGI. The CDR3, as DNA: TGTGCCAGCAGTTACTCACGACAGGGACCCTTACCCATATATTTT. Amino acids: CASSYSRQGPLPIYF.

This chain connects TRBV11-2 to TRBJ1-2; possible D gene TRBD1, 6 bases. This CDR3 spans 15 amino acids. V dropped 5 bases and J dropped 5 bases, with 18 bases sitting between them. Germline values: CDR1 SGHAT, CDR2 FQNNGV. CDR3 sequence: CASSPQVRGGYGYTF. CDR3 DNA sequence: TGTGCCAGCAGCCCCCAGGTTAGGGGGGGTTATGGCTACACCTTC.

DNA for the CDR3: TGTGCCAGCAGTTTAGTCAGGGCGGGAACCGGGGAGCTGTTTTTT. The encoded protein is CASSLVRAGTGELFF. This chain connects TRBV25-1 to TRBJ2-2; a possible D gene is TRBD2 (6 bases). The CDR3 is 15 residues long. CDR1 is MGHDK, CDR2 SYGVNS, per germline. Trimming took 5 bases from V and 5 from J, leaving 15 bases between them.

This rearrangement joins TRBV11-1 to TRBJ2-5; 10 bases map to TRBD1. The V gene end was trimmed by 2 bases and the J gene end by 7 bases; junction bases not matched to a gene: 7. Germline values: CDR1 SGHAT, CDR2 FQDESV (reference sequence). The CDR3 is 15 amino acids. The CDR3 region has the DNA TGTGCCAGCAGCTTATCCGGGACAGGGGAAGGGACCCAGTACTTC. It encodes CASSLSGTGEGTQYF.

This chain links TRBV7-6 with TRBJ2-2; 11 nucleotides agree with TRBD2. Per germline, CDR1 SGHVS and CDR2 FNYEAQ. There are 16 residues in the CDR3. The junction had 7 bases not matched to a gene; V was cut back by 4 bases and J by 6 bases. In DNA, the CDR3 is TGTGCCAGCAGCTCAGTGGGACTAGCGGTCGCCGGGGAGCTGTTTTTT. Encoded protein: CASSSVGLAVAGELFF.

This clone was seen a few times. V is TRBV6-5 and J is TRBJ2-7; 8 positions match TRBD2. J lost 0 bases, V lost 5 bases, and 6 bases had no gene match. Germline V gene sequence: CDR1 MNHEY, CDR2 SVGAGI. There are 15 residues in the CDR3. CDR3 amino acids: CASSLGGGISYEQYF. The CDR3 DNA reads TGTGCCAGCAGTCTCGGGGGGGGGATCTCCTACGAGCAGTACTTC.

This clone was counted a single time. This chain connects TRBV4-3 to TRBJ2-3; no clear D gene. The CDR3 spans 15 residues. Trimming removed 0 bases from V and 6 bases from J, with 13 bases in between. Germline V gene data show CDR1 as LGHNA and CDR2 as YSLEER. The CDR3 DNA reads as TGCGCCAGCAGCCAAGAACCTCGTGCCTACGATACGCAGTATTTT. Protein sequence: CASSQEPRAYDTQYF.

This clone was observed a single time. The identical CDR3 is also encoded by other nucleotide sequences in the sample. The rearrangement joins TRBV27 to TRBJ1-1; D is possibly TRBD1 (5 bases). Germline V gene sequence: CDR1 MNHEY, CDR2 SMNVEV (reference sequence). V was clipped by 6 bases and J by 0 bases, with 11 bases between them. This CDR3 has 14 residues. Here the CDR3 DNA reads TGTGCCAGCAGCCTCCTGGGACTGAACACTGAAGCTTTCTTT. Translation: CASSLLGLNTEAFF.

This clone was found once. The chain recombines TRBV6-5 with TRBJ2-1; the match to TRBD2 covers 8 bases. This CDR3 comprises 14 residues. Germline CDR1 reads MNHEY; CDR2 reads SVGAGI. The CDR3 nucleotides are TGTTCGTCCAGTGGGACTAGGAGGTTGACTGAGCAGTTCTTC. Its protein product is CSSSGTRRLTEQFF.

The chain has TRBV4-1 and TRBJ2-7; D possibly corresponds to TRBD1 (5 bases). This CDR3 contains 13 residues. Between the trimmed V and J ends, which lost 1 base and 3 bases, there was a span of 7 bases. The germline gives CDR1 MGHRA, CDR2 YSYEKL. This CDR3 is CASSQAQGYEQYF. Here the CDR3 DNA reads TGCGCCAGCAGCCAAGCCCAGGGCTACGAGCAGTACTTC.

V gene TRBV9 combines with J gene TRBJ2-7, with D unresolved. CDR3 length equals 14 residues. V shed 2 bases and J shed 1 base, with 10 bases lying between them. CDR1 and CDR2 from the germline V gene are SGDLS and YYNGEE. CDR3 DNA: TGTGCCAGCAGCGTCAGTGCGTTTTCCTACGAGCAGTACTTC. Translated: CASSVSAFSYEQYF.

J is TRBJ1-3 and V is TRBV24-1; 7 positions agree with TRBD1. Germline V gives CDR1 KGHDR, CDR2 SFDVKD. The V segment lost 3 bases and the J segment 4 bases; nucleotides outside the gene matches: 2. The length of the CDR3 is 14 residues. CDR3 coding DNA: TGTGCCACCAGTGATCCGGGACAGGGAAACACCATATATTTT. It translates to CATSDPGQGNTIYF.

This clone was observed a single time. This rearrangement joins TRBV6-5 to TRBJ1-3; 9 bases are a match to TRBD1. Germline V CDR1 and CDR2: MNHEY, SVGAGI. This CDR3 comprises 15 residues. After removal of 6 bases from V and 7 bases from J, the junction contained 10 bases not matched to a gene. The CDR3 DNA reads TGTGCCAGCAGCAACAGGGGGCTCCGGTGGAACACCATATATTTT. Amino acids: CASSNRGLRWNTIYF.

The chain has TRBV6-1 and TRBJ2-3, with a possible D match to TRBD2 (6 bases). The V end was cut by 2 bases, the J end by 2 bases, with 14 bases between. The CDR3 consists of 16 residues. Germline loops: CDR1 MNHNS, CDR2 SASEGT. The CDR3 sequence: CASSEHTGRTTDTQYF. The CDR3 coding sequence is TGTGCCAGCAGTGAACATACCGGGAGAACCACAGATACGCAGTATTTT.

The chain links TRBV6-4 to TRBJ1-1; 7 bases are shared with TRBD1. The CDR3 runs 11 residues. With 8 bases clipped from V and 10 bases from J, the junction kept 7 bases outside the gene matches. Germline CDR1 is MRHNA and CDR2 is SNTAGT. The CDR3: CASSGRGRAFF. CDR3 DNA: TGTGCCAGCTCGGGGAGGGGGCGAGCTTTCTTT.

Only one count was recorded for this clone. V is TRBV4-3 and J is TRBJ2-5, with 9 bases lining up with TRBD1. CDR1 is LGHNA and CDR2 is YSLEER in the germline V gene. The CDR3 totals 17 residues. The ends lost 4 bases at V and 3 bases at J; junction bases unmatched: 12. Here the CDR3 DNA reads TGCGCCAGCAGCCCCCTCCCCGGGACAGGGTCTGAAGAGACCCAGTACTTC. It encodes CASSPLPGTGSEETQYF.